Listed below are T cell receptor beta chains from one sample, sequenced in a study of response to subunit inactivated influenza vaccine. Via MiXCR, TCRdb re-called the RT-PCR reads, giving one row per CDR3 protein. This table holds hundreds of thousands of distinct CDR3 sequences, about 18% found once. This sample comprised PBMCs from blood, obtained less than 6 days after vaccination. The receptors were sampled from a man aged 50 to 60 who received an inactivated influenza vaccine. The CDR3 runs from the conserved cysteine through the conserved F or W. D genes are given only for firm matches.

d_gene,j_gene,v_gene,CDR3aa
-,TRBJ2-3,TRBV29-1,CSVGRQSDTQYF
TRBD2,TRBJ2-5,TRBV7-2,CASSSRIAGGQETQYF
TRBD2,TRBJ2-1,TRBV20-1,CSARDVSGYPYNEQFF
TRBD2,TRBJ2-1,TRBV6-2/TRBV6-3,CASSPGLAGSSYNEQFF
-,TRBJ1-4,TRBV12-3/TRBV12-4,CASSFGGYTEKLFF
-,TRBJ2-1,TRBV20-1,CSTRRASSYNEQFF
TRBD2,TRBJ2-1,TRBV29-1,CSVQGTSGSTTMVEQFF
TRBD1,TRBJ2-7,TRBV12-3/TRBV12-4,CASSSGTGIFEQYF
TRBD1,TRBJ2-3,TRBV20-1,CSAKGQGASTDTQYF
TRBD2,TRBJ2-7,TRBV9,CASSSGGGFLYEQYF
TRBD2,TRBJ2-7,TRBV30,CAWSSGRGNEQYF
-,TRBJ1-1,TRBV12-3/TRBV12-4,CASSPDLRRAEAFF
TRBD2,TRBJ2-1,TRBV24-1,CATSDSTSGAYNEQFF
-,TRBJ1-1,TRBV12-3/TRBV12-4,CASSLKQELPLNTEAFF
TRBD2,TRBJ2-1,TRBV27,CASSFRLAGNNEQFF
-,TRBJ2-1,TRBV7-8,CASSLDPGSTNEQFF
-,TRBJ2-3,TRBV2,CASSDGVPDTQYF
TRBD2,TRBJ2-3,TRBV5-1,CASSLSGGGLGDTQYF